These 15 T cell receptor beta chains originate from one sample sequenced in a study of blood T cell repertoires in COVID-19. Libraries were prepared by immunoSEQ multiplex PCR; TCRdb keeps only in-frame clonotypes and omits some of them. The table shows 270,000 or so clones, with around 89% occurring only once. The sequenced material came from peripheral blood. The receptors here all came from a man between 40 and 49 years old with acute or convalescent COVID-19.

The chain carries TRBV12-3 or TRBV12-4 and TRBJ2-7; D possibly corresponds to TRBD1 (6 bases). The CDR3 is 13 residues long. V lost 6 bases, J lost 3 bases, and 12 bases lay in between. The CDR3 reads CASSHGQSYEQYF. The CDR3 nucleotides are TGTGCCAGCAGCCATGGACAGAGCTACGAGCAGTACTTC.

The CDR3 coding sequence is TGTGCCAGCTCCCCGACAGGGAACTCTCGTGGCTACACCTTC. It is translated as CASSPTGNSRGYTF. The chain uses TRBV9 and TRBJ1-2; 7 bases align to TRBD1. Losses at the gene ends were 7 bases for V and 7 bases for J; bases not matched to a gene: 13. There are 14 residues in the CDR3. Germline V lookup: CDR1 SGDLS, CDR2 YYNGEE.

V usage is TRBV2 and J usage is TRBJ2-2; D is possibly TRBD2 (5 bases). The V end lost 1 base, the J end lost 5 bases, and 11 bases lay between the germline ends. The CDR3 loop spans 15 amino acids. The V gene's germline CDR1 is SNHLY and CDR2 FYNNEI. CDR3 sequence (DNA): TGTGCCAGCAGTGAAGAGGGAGCACAGACCGGGGAGCTGTTTTTT. It translates to CASSEEGAQTGELFF.

The V and J genes are TRBV21-1 and TRBJ2-1; the D call of TRBD2 is as the table states it, not checked on the DNA. TRBV21-1 is noted as a pseudogene. The CDR3 is 17 residues long. The CDR3 coding sequence is TGTGCCAGCAGCGCCCCCCGGGACTCCATGACCTACAATGAGCAGTTCTTC. Protein product: CASSAPRDSMTYNEQFF.

This chain joins TRBV6-5 and TRBJ1-1; 9 positions agree with TRBD1. This CDR3 comprises 15 residues. CDR1 and CDR2 from the germline V gene are MNHEY and SVGAGI. V was pared by 6 bases and J by 1 base, with 6 bases of the junction left unmatched. The CDR3 sequence: CASRSPGQGNTEAFF. CDR3 nucleotides: TGTGCCAGCAGATCACCGGGACAGGGGAACACTGAAGCTTTCTTT.

The J gene is TRBJ2-7, the V gene TRBV9; no firm D call. CDR1 and CDR2 from the germline V gene are SGDLS and YYNGEE. This CDR3 region has 14 residues. Trimming pared 5 bases from V and 0 bases from J, leaving 12 bases between. The CDR3 is CASSGKYSSYEQYF. CDR3 DNA: TGTGCCAGCAGTGGAAAGTACAGCTCCTACGAGCAGTACTTC. The full variable domain, its missing parts supplied by reference TRBV9 and TRBJ2-7, is DSGVTQTPKHLITATGQRVTLRCSPRSGDLSVYWYQQSLDQGLQFLIQYYNGEERAKGNILERFSAQQFPDLHSELNLSSLELGDSALYFCASSGKYSSYEQYFGPGTRLTVT.

As to this clone: One end of the junction varies from germline; a read error may be responsible. V is TRBV10-3 and J is TRBJ2-2; tentatively, D is TRBD1 (6 bases). The CDR3 contains 19 residues. CDR1 and CDR2 (germline): ENHRY, SYGVKD. The CDR3 DNA reads as TGTGCCATCAGTGAGTCGGGAAACGGAACAGGGTGCGAACACCGGGGAGCTGTTTTT. This gives the protein CAISESGNGTGCEHRGAVF.

This chain joins TRBV2 and TRBJ1-2, with 11 positions matching TRBD1. V lost 4 bases to trimming and J lost 5 bases; unmatched junction nucleotides: 3. The germline gives CDR1 SNHLY, CDR2 FYNNEI. There are 14 residues in the CDR3. CDR3 DNA: TGTGCCAGCAGTGGGGGACAGGGGGGATATGGCTACACCTTC. Translated: CASSGGQGGYGYTF.

The gene calls are TRBV5-5 and TRBJ1-6; a possible D gene is TRBD1 (6 bases). The CDR3 covers 17 residues. V dropped 4 bases and J dropped 0 bases, with 14 bases sitting between them. In germline, CDR1 is SGHKS, CDR2 YYEKEE (reference sequence). CDR3 loop: CASSPADSSSYNSPLHF. DNA for the CDR3: TGTGCCAGCAGCCCCGCGGACAGTTCCTCCTATAATTCACCCCTCCACTTT.

The V call is TRBV6-5, the J call TRBJ1-6; D is perhaps TRBD1 (5 bases). CDR3 length equals 14 residues. The germline V gene has CDR1 MNHEY and CDR2 SVGAGI. The ends were cut back, 6 bases at V and 8 bases at J, with 14 bases in the middle. CDR3 protein: CASRDGLGDSPLHF. CDR3 coding DNA: TGTGCCAGCAGGGACGGCCTAGGGGATTCACCCCTCCACTTT.

V and J are TRBV11-3 and TRBJ2-2; TRBD2 matches at 10 bases. CDR1 and CDR2 from the germline V gene are SGHNT and YENEEA. The CDR3 loop spans 14 amino acids. J lost 6 bases, V lost 4 bases, and 2 bases had no gene match. CDR3 bases: TGTGCCAGCAGCTGGAGCGGGGGGGCCGGGGAGCTGTTTTTT. Protein sequence: CASSWSGGAGELFF.

The genes are TRBV2 and TRBJ2-1, with D tentatively TRBD1 (6 bases). Trimming stripped 8 bases from V and 4 bases from J, with 9 bases between. CDR1 SNHLY and CDR2 FYNNEI come from the germline V gene. The CDR3 runs 12 residues. The CDR3 DNA sequence: TGTGCCAGCGTGCAGGGGTACAATGAGCAGTTCTTC. Encoded protein: CASVQGYNEQFF.

The V gene is TRBV7-9, the J gene TRBJ1-2; TRBD1 is a possible D gene (5 bases). CDR3 length equals 13 residues. Trimming took 5 bases from V and 6 from J, leaving 13 bases between them. Germline CDR1 reads SEHNR; CDR2 reads FQNEAQ (reference sequence). CDR3 residues: CASSIQASDGYTF. CDR3 DNA sequence: TGTGCCAGCAGCATACAGGCTTCCGATGGCTACACCTTC. The variable domain in full, with the rest retrieved from reference TRBV7-9 and TRBJ1-2, is DTGVSQNPRHKITKRGQNVTFRCDPISEHNRLYWYRQTLGQGPEFLTYFQNEAQLEKSRLLSDRFSAERPKGSFSTLEIQRTEQGDSAMYLCASSIQASDGYTFGSGTRLTVV.

V is TRBV7-2 and J is TRBJ2-1; a possible D gene is TRBD2 (6 bases). There are 18 residues in the CDR3. Trimming shortened V by 7 bases and J by 5 bases, and 27 bases separated the two germline ends. The germline V gene has CDR1 SGHTA and CDR2 FQGNSA. The CDR3 loop reads CASTPRGGPGLRNNEQFF. Here the CDR3 DNA reads TGTGCCAGCACCCCCCGGGGTGGGCCGGGACTCCGGAACAATGAGCAGTTCTTC.

This chain joins TRBV7-9 and TRBJ1-1; tentative D call: TRBD1 (6 bases). The V gene's germline CDR1 is SEHNR and CDR2 FQNEAQ (reference sequence). The CDR3 runs to 16 residues. Trimming stripped 5 bases from V and 1 base from J, with 17 bases between. The CDR3 reads CASSPHFNRENTEAFF. The DNA of the CDR3 is TGTGCCAGCAGCCCCCATTTTAACAGGGAGAACACTGAAGCTTTCTTT.